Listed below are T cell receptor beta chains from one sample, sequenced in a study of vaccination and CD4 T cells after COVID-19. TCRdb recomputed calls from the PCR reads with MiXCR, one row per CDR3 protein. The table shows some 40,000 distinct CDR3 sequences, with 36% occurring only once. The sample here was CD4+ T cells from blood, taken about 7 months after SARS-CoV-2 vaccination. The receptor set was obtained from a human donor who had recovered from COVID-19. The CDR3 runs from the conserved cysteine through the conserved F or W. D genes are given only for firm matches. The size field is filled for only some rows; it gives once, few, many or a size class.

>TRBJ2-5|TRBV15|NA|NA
TGTGCCACCAGCAGAGGGGACCGAAGCTGGGAGACCCAGTACTTC
CATSRGDRSWETQYF
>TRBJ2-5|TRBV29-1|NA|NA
TGCAGCGTCATCAGGGGGAGCGCGGGGGAGACCCAGTACTTC
CSVIRGSAGETQYF
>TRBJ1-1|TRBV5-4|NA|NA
TGTGCCAGCAGCTGGGACGTAGGCACTGAAGCTTTCTTT
CASSWDVGTEAFF
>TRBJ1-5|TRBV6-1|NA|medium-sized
TGTGCCAGTACTTCATCGGGGAACAATCAGCCCCAGCATTTT
CASTSSGNNQPQHF
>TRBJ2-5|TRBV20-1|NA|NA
TGCAGTGCTAGAGATCAGGCGGGACTCCAAGAGACCCAGTACTTC
CSARDQAGLQETQYF
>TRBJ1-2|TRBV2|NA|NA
TGTGCCAGCAGTGATCTTGGGGGATCCTATGGCTACACCTTC
CASSDLGGSYGYTF
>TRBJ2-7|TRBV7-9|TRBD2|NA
TGTGCCAGCAGCTTATCAACTAGCGGACCCTACGAGCAGTACTTC
CASSLSTSGPYEQYF
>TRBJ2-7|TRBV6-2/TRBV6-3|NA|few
TGTGCCAGCAGCTCTCCCTTGCTCCAGGGGTACGAGCAGTACTTC
CASSSPLLQGYEQYF
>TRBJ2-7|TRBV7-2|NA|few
TGTGCCAGCAGCTTGACCAGGACGGCCTCCCGAAACGAGCAGTACTTC
CASSLTRTASRNEQYF
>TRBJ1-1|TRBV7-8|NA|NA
TGTGCCAGCAGCGTCAGTTACACTGAAGCTTTCTTT
CASSVSYTEAFF
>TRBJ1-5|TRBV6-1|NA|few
TGTGCCAGCAGTGTTTCCCGGACAGGCAATCAGCCCCAGCATTTT
CASSVSRTGNQPQHF
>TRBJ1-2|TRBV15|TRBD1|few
TGTGCCACCAGCAGAGATTGGGGGACAGGGACTAACTATGGCTACACCTTC
CATSRDWGTGTNYGYTF
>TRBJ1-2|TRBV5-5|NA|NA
TGTGCCAGCAGGTTGGACCTAGGGATTTATGGCTACACCTTC
CASRLDLGIYGYTF
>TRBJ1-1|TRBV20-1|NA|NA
TGCAGTGCTAGAGATATGGCGACGAACACTGAAGCTTTCTTT
CSARDMATNTEAFF
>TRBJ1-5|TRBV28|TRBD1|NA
TGTGCCAGCAGTTTAGTAACAGGGGGCAATCAGCCCCAGCATTTT
CASSLVTGGNQPQHF
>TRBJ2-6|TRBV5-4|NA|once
TGTGCCAGCAGCCTCCCAGGGGCTGGGGCCAACGTCCTGACTTTC
CASSLPGAGANVLTF
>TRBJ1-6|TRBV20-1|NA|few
TGCAGTGCTAGCATAACAACACGGAATTCACCCCTCCACTTT
CSASITTRNSPLHF
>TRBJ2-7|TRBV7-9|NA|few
TGTGCCAGCAGCAAAATGGAGCACACGGGACCCGAGCAGTACTTC
CASSKMEHTGPEQYF
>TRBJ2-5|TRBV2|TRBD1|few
TGTGCCAGCAAGGACAGGGGAGGGGAGACCCAGTACTTC
CASKDRGGETQYF
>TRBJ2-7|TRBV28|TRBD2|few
TGTGCCAGCAGTGCTTGGACTAGCGGGAGGTACGAGCAGTACTTC
CASSAWTSGRYEQYF
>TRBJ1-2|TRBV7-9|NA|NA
TGTGCCAGCAGCTTAGGGGAGTTCGGCGGGGAGGGCTACACCTTC
CASSLGEFGGEGYTF
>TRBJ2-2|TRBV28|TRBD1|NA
TGTGCCAGCAGTTTATCCTGGGACAGGGTGTCGACCGGGGAGCTGTTTTTT
CASSLSWDRVSTGELFF
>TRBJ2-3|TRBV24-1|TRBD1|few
TGTGCCACCAGTCACGGACAGGCTCGAGATACGCAGTATTTT
CATSHGQARDTQYF
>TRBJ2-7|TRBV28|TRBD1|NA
TGTGCCAGCAGCGGAATCGGACAGGACTACGAGCAGTACTTC
CASSGIGQDYEQYF
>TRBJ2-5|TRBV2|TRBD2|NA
TGTGCCAGCAGTGAACCCCCAGCGGGACCCCAAGAGACCCAGTACTTC
CASSEPPAGPQETQYF
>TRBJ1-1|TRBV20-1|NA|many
TGCAGTGCTAGAGAACTATCTGTATGGATGAACACTGAAGCTTTCTTT
CSARELSVWMNTEAFF
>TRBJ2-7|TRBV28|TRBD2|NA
TGTGCCAGCAGTTTCACCGGGACTAGTGTCGAGCAGTACTTC
CASSFTGTSVEQYF
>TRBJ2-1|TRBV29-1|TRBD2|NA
TGCAGCGTTGAGCCCCTAGCGGGGTTATACAATGAGCAGTTCTTC
CSVEPLAGLYNEQFF
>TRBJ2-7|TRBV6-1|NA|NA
TGTGCCAGCAGCCCCTTTGATCGGGGCTACGAGCAGTACTTC
CASSPFDRGYEQYF
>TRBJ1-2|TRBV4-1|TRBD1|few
TGCGCCAGCAGCCAAGAGTACCCAGGGGGGTGGAACTATGGCTACACCTTC
CASSQEYPGGWNYGYTF
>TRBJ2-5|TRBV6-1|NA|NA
TGTGCCAGCAGGAAAAAGATAGCGGTCCAAGAGACCCAGTACTTC
CASRKKIAVQETQYF
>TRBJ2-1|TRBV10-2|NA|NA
TGCGCCAACGCAACTAGGGAGAAGATCGATGAGCAGTTCTTC
CANATREKIDEQFF
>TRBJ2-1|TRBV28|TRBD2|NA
TGTGCCAGCATTTCGGGAGCGGGGTACAATGAGCAGTTCTTC
CASISGAGYNEQFF
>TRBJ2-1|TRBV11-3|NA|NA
TGTGCCAGCAGCTTAGATGAGCGACCTAGTGAGCAGTTCTTC
CASSLDERPSEQFF
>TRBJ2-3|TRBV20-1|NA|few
TGCAGTGCCCGACCCCGACGCGATACGCAGTATTTT
CSARPRRDTQYF
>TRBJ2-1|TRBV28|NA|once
TGTGCCAGCAGTTTACTCCCCTACAATGAGCAGTTCTTC
CASSLLPYNEQFF
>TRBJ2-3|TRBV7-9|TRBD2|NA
TGTGCCAACAGCAAAACCGGGACTAGCGGGACGGATACGCAGTATTTT
CANSKTGTSGTDTQYF
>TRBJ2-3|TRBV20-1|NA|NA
TGCAGTGCTAGACTAGCCCAGGGACTCACAGATACGCAGTATTTT
CSARLAQGLTDTQYF
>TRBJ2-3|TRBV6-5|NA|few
TGTGCCAGCAGTTACCCCCATGGGCAGGGGACCACAGATACGCAGTATTTT
CASSYPHGQGTTDTQYF